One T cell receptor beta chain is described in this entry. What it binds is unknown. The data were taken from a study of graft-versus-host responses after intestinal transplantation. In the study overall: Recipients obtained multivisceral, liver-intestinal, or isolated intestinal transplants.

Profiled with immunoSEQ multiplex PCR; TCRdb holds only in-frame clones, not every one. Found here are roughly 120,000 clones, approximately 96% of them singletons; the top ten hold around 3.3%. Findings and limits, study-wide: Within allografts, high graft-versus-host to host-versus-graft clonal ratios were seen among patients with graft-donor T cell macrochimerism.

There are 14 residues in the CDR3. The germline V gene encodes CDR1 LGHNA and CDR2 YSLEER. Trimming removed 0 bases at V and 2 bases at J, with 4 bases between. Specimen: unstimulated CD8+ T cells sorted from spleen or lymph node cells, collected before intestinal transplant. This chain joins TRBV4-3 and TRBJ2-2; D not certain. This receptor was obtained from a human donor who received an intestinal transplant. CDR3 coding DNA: TGCGCCAGCAGCCAAGAGATCAACACCGGGGAGCTGTTTTTT. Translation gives CASSQEINTGELFF.